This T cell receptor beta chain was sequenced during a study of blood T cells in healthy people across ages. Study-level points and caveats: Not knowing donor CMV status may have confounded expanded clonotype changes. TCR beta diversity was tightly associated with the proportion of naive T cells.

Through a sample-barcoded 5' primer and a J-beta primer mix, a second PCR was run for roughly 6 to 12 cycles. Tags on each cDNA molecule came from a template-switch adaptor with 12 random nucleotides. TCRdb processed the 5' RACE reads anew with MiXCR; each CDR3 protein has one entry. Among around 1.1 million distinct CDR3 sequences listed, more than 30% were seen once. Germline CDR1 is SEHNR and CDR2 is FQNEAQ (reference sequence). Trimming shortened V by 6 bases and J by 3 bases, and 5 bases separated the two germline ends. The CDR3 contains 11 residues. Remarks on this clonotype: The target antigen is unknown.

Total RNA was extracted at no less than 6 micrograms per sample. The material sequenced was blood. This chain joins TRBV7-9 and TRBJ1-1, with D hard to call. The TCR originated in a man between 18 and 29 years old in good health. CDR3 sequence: CASRWYTEAFF. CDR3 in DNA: TGTGCCAGCAGATGGTACACTGAAGCTTTCTTT.